The clone carrying this T cell receptor beta chain turned up a few times. What it binds is not known. The sample is drawn from a study of CD8+ T cells in alopecia areata. Overall study findings and caveats: Tofacitinib significantly reduced both scalp clonality and expanded CD8+ clones among the top 100. Lesional scalp, notably in alopecia totalis/universalis, had clonality above that of normal scalp.

The sample's treatment: oral pan-JAK inhibitor, 5-10 mg twice daily. The germline gives CDR1 SQVTM, CDR2 ANQGSEA. The CDR3 covers 13 residues. Trimming removed 3 bases from V and 2 bases from J, with 8 bases in between. Sequencing used cDNA as its template, made by extracting RNA and reverse transcribing it. The assay was immunoSEQ multiplex PCR, and TCRdb's table has in-frame clones only and misses some. The table includes 110,000 or so clones, approximately 52% detected once. The TCR comes from a human donor with alopecia areata. The chain uses TRBV29-1 and TRBJ2-1; a possible D gene is TRBD2 (5 bases). Sample: CD8+ T cells sorted from blood, taken at week 4, from a patient treated with tofacitinib. CDR3 residues: CSVERVTYNEQFF. CDR3 coding DNA: TGCAGCGTTGAGAGGGTAACCTACAATGAGCAGTTCTTC.